This T cell receptor beta chain derives from a study of cytomegalovirus exposure and HLA in healthy donors. Study-wide context: A subsequent analysis stated that the approximately 110 validation repertoires were run on the same platform as the roughly 620 first-cohort repertoires.

General study points: Diagnosis of cytomegalovirus status made by the classifier reportedly showed high specificity and sensitivity. The study designated 150 or so TCR beta chains cytomegalovirus-associated.

Assay used: immunoSEQ multiplex PCR; TCRdb lists only in-frame clones, some missing. This sample has 100,000 to 120,000 clones, with around 87% found just once. Regarding this clone: Its antigen remains unidentified.

Germline loops: CDR1 SGHAT, CDR2 FQNNGV. V lost 1 base and J lost 9, with 7 bases in between. The length of the CDR3 is 12 residues. The donors were part of the validation cohort, which consisted of under 150 subjects and was separate from the first cohort of 666 subjects. The rearrangement joins TRBV11-2 to TRBJ2-1; no clear D gene. Sequencing used PBMCs. This TCR was sampled from a woman aged 25 to 39 in good health and CMV-seropositive. CDR3: CASSLGVSEQFF. The CDR3 nucleotides read TGTGCCAGCAGCTTAGGAGTTAGTGAGCAGTTCTTC.